The 17 T cell receptor beta chains below were found in one sample sequenced in a study of blood T cells in healthy people across ages. A second PCR of 7 to 11 cycles used a sample-barcoded 5' primer and a J-beta primer mix. TCRdb re-called the 5' RACE reads with MiXCR, one entry per CDR3 protein. Seen here are some 940,000 distinct CDR3 sequences, almost 30% observed once, and the top ten hold around 9.6%. The data were also submitted as part of a second study, on T cells of mothers and their children.

The sample comprised blood. The receptors derive from a woman aged 35 to 49 in good health.

Concerning this clonotype: Mismatch with germline at one junction end may stem from a read error. The rearrangement joins TRBV24-1 to TRBJ2-1, with D possibly matching TRBD2 (5 bases). This CDR3 spans 14 amino acids. Germline assignment: CDR1 KGHDR and CDR2 SFDVKD. This chain's CDR3 is CATSDFRGYNEQVF. CDR3 bases: TGTGCCACCAGTGATTTTCGGGGTTACAATGAGCAGGTCTTC.

This clonotype was picked up a small number of times. The chain recombines TRBV7-3 with TRBJ1-1; 7 positions match TRBD1. The CDR3 has 13 amino acids. The trim removed 1 base at V and 4 bases at J, leaving 0 bases unmatched. Germline loops: CDR1 SGHTA, CDR2 FQGTGA. CDR3 sequence (DNA): TGTGCCAGCAGCTTAAGGGACAGCACTGAAGCTTTCTTT. Amino acid sequence: CASSLRDSTEAFF.

The rearrangement joins TRBV6-2 or TRBV6-3 to TRBJ2-1; 9 nucleotides align to TRBD2. Germline V gene data show CDR1 as MNHEY and CDR2 as SVGEGT. This CDR3 has 18 amino acids. V trimming: 6 bases; J trimming: 2 bases; junction bases outside the gene matches: 14. CDR3: CASSKLAGFFSAYNEQFF. The CDR3 region has the DNA TGTGCCAGCAGCAAGCTAGCGGGGTTCTTCAGCGCCTACAATGAGCAGTTCTTC.

The V call is TRBV4-3, the J call TRBJ2-1; D ambiguous. The CDR3 contains 14 residues. Germline V gene lookup returns CDR1 LGHNA and CDR2 YSLEER. V was cut by 4 bases and J by 8 bases, with 15 bases left in between. The CDR3, as DNA: TGCGCCAGCAGCCTCCTTGGGCAAGAGGATGAGCAGTTCTTC. This encodes CASSLLGQEDEQFF.

This chain links TRBV29-1 with TRBJ2-2; maybe TRBD2 (5 bases). From germline, CDR1 is SQVTM and CDR2 ANQGSEA. The CDR3 totals 12 residues. Trimming stripped 3 bases from V and 3 bases from J, with 5 bases between. CDR3 loop: CSVERDTGELFF. The CDR3 coding sequence is TGCAGCGTTGAGCGGGACACCGGGGAGCTGTTTTTT.

A word on this clonotype: Since a much larger clone is just one base distant, this may be a read error. The chain couples TRBV9 to TRBJ2-5; no definite D call. Trimming pared 0 bases from V and 11 bases from J, leaving 14 bases between. Germline CDR1 SGDLS, CDR2 YYNGEE. There are 13 residues in the CDR3. CDR3 amino acids: CASSVVWESVQYF. In DNA, the CDR3 is TGTGCCAGCAGCGTAGTTTGGGAATCCGTGCAGTACTTC. Supplemented by reference TRBV9 and TRBJ2-5, the full variable domain reads DSGVTQTPKHLITATGQRVTLRCSPRSGDLSVYWYQQSLDQGLQFLIQYYNGEERAKGNILERFSAQQFPDLHSELNLSSLELGDSALYFCASSVVWESVQYFGPGTRLLVL.

This clonotype was counted a few times. This chain joins TRBV5-4 and TRBJ2-1, with TRBD2 matching over 8 bases. The CDR3 is made up of 14 amino acids. The V gene end was trimmed by 3 bases and the J gene end by 7 bases; junction bases not matched to a gene: 6. Germline-derived CDR1 and CDR2 are SGHNT and YYREEE (reference sequence). CDR3 DNA sequence: TGTGCCAGCAGCTACGGACTAGCCCAAAATGAGCAGTTCTTC. As protein: CASSYGLAQNEQFF. Variable domain in full (rest from reference TRBV5-4 and TRBJ2-1): ETGVTQSPTHLIKTRGQQVTLRCSSQSGHNTVSWYQQALGQGPQFIFQYYREEENGRGNFPPRFSGLQFPNYSSELNVNALELDDSALYLCASSYGLAQNEQFFGPGTRLTVL.

The V gene is TRBV24-1, the J gene TRBJ2-5; no firm D call. The germline gives CDR1 KGHDR, CDR2 SFDVKD. The CDR3 covers 13 residues. The V gene lost 5 bases and the J gene lost 1 base, with 7 bases spanning the gap. CDR3 in DNA: TGTGCCACCAGTGTAGGCACCCAAGAGACCCAGTACTTC. Translation: CATSVGTQETQYF.

The chain carries TRBV14 and TRBJ1-3, with D unresolved. Looked up from germline, CDR1 is SGHDN and CDR2 is FVKESK. The CDR3 sequence is 15 residues long. Trimming took 0 bases from V and 4 from J, leaving 10 bases between them. The CDR3 here is CASSQDGGSGNTIYF. The DNA for the CDR3 is TGTGCCAGCAGCCAAGATGGCGGTTCCGGAAACACCATATATTTT.

The V call is TRBV4-1, the J call TRBJ1-2, with 11 nucleotides matching TRBD1. Germline V gives CDR1 MGHRA, CDR2 YSYEKL. J was trimmed by 10 bases and V by 4 bases; bases with no gene match: 8. The CDR3 is made up of 14 amino acids. The CDR3 spells CASSPLGTGGDYTF. The CDR3 DNA sequence: TGCGCCAGCAGCCCGCTAGGGACAGGGGGAGACTACACCTTC.

The chain combines TRBV9 with TRBJ1-4, with D unclear. This CDR3 contains 14 residues. Deletions cut 4 bases from V and 12 bases from J, with 19 bases between. The germline gives CDR1 SGDLS, CDR2 YYNGEE. Here the CDR3 DNA reads TGTGCCAGCAGCCACCTCGAGTCGAGTGGGGAACTGTTTTTT. Encoded protein: CASSHLESSGELFF.

The chain couples TRBV15 to TRBJ2-1, with 7 bases fitting TRBD1. J gave up 7 bases and V 2 bases, and 20 bases lay outside the gene matches. Looked up from germline, CDR1 is LNHNV and CDR2 is YYDKDF (reference sequence). The CDR3 loop spans 19 amino acids. The CDR3 bases are TGTGCCACCAGCAGATGGGAAGGGGCCGGGACAGAAGACGTTAATGAGCAGTTCTTC. This gives the protein CATSRWEGAGTEDVNEQFF.

This clonotype occurred a few times. The V gene is TRBV20-1, the J gene TRBJ2-7; 13 bases agree with TRBD2. CDR1 is DFQATT, CDR2 SNEGSKA, per germline (reference sequence). J was trimmed by 4 bases and V by 1 base; bases with no gene match: 13. CDR3 length equals 18 residues. The CDR3 protein is CSARALNPGLAGLYEQYF. The DNA of the CDR3 is TGCAGTGCTAGAGCCCTGAATCCGGGACTAGCGGGGTTATACGAGCAGTACTTC.

The V gene is TRBV20-1, the J gene TRBJ1-1, with TRBD1 identical over 9 bases. The CDR3 contains 15 residues. V was clipped by 6 bases and J by 0 bases; unmatched bases: 8. Germline loops: CDR1 DFQATT, CDR2 SNEGSKA (reference sequence). The CDR3 loop reads CSAPTGGALNTEAFF. For the CDR3, the DNA is TGCAGTGCGCCAACAGGGGGCGCCTTGAACACTGAAGCTTTCTTT.

The table lists this clonotype with a few counts. This sequence joins TRBV20-1 and TRBJ2-7, with D tentatively TRBD1 or TRBD2 (5 bases each). Germline CDR1 is DFQATT and CDR2 is SNEGSKA (reference sequence). Between the trimmed V and J ends, which lost 5 bases and 3 bases, there was a span of 11 bases. The CDR3 has 12 amino acids. CDR3 sequence (DNA): TGCAGTGCTCCCCGGGACCTCTACGAGCAGTACTTC. Residues: CSAPRDLYEQYF.

This clonotype was seen more than once but under ten times. This chain connects TRBV12-3 or TRBV12-4 to TRBJ1-4; TRBD1 aligns across 7 bases. J gave up 5 bases and V 6 bases, and 6 bases lay outside the gene matches. The CDR3 sequence is 14 residues long. CDR3 in amino acids: CASSRDSRNEKLFF. CDR3 in DNA: TGTGCCAGCAGCCGGGACAGCCGAAATGAAAAACTGTTTTTT.

This chain links TRBV12-3 or TRBV12-4 with TRBJ2-4, with TRBD1 identical over 9 bases. Losses at the gene ends were 3 bases for V and 13 bases for J; bases not matched to a gene: 13. The CDR3 length is 15 residues. As DNA, the CDR3 is TGTGCCAGCAGTTTCGGGGACAGGGATTTTTCTGAGCAGTACTTC. The encoded protein is CASSFGDRDFSEQYF.